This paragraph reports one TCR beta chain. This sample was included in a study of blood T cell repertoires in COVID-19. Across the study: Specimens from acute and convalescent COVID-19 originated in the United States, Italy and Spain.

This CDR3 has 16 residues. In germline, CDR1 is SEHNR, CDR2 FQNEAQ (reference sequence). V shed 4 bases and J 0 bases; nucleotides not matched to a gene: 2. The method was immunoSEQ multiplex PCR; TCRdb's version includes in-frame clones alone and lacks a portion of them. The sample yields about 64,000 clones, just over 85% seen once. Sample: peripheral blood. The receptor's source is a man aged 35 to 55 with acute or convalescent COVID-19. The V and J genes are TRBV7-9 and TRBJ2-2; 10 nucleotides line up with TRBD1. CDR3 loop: CASSWDRGPNTGELFF. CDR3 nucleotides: TGTGCCAGCAGCTGGGACAGGGGCCCGAACACCGGGGAGCTGTTTTTT.